The 5 T cell receptor beta chains below all came from one sample that was sequenced in a study of cytomegalovirus exposure and HLA in healthy donors. The primer mix had 60 Vbeta and 13 Jbeta primers. Data came from immunoSEQ multiplex PCR; TCRdb stores just in-frame clones and leaves some out. The sample lists approximately 92,000 clones, 69% occurring once. The sequencing sample was made of PBMCs. The source of these receptors is a man aged 45-65 years in good health and CMV-seronegative.

A single count supports this clone. The chain uses TRBV7-3 and TRBJ2-3, with TRBD2 identical over 7 bases. Germline V gene sequence: CDR1 SGHTA, CDR2 FQGTGA. The CDR3 sequence is 15 residues long. Losses at the gene ends were 4 bases for V and 1 base for J; bases not matched to a gene: 5. CDR3 residues: CASSSLAAGTDTQYF. The CDR3 DNA follows: TGTGCCAGCAGCTCGCTAGCGGCAGGCACAGATACGCAGTATTTT.

In DNA form, the CDR3 reads TGTGCCAGCAGCGCCAGGGGGTTCAGCTCCTACGAGCAGTACGTC. Translation gives CASSARGFSSYEQYV. This chain uses TRBV7-8 with TRBJ2-7, with 7 bases matching TRBD1. The junction had 7 bases not matched to a gene; V was cut back by 5 bases and J by 0 bases. This CDR3 comprises 15 residues. Per the germline V gene, CDR1 is SGHVS and CDR2 is FQNEAQ.

The rearrangement joins TRBV10-3 to TRBJ2-6; D not resolved. Germline CDR1 reads ENHRY; CDR2 reads SYGVKD. The ends were cut back, 3 bases at V and 0 bases at J, with 6 bases in the middle. This CDR3 has 15 amino acids. The CDR3: CAISEESSGANVLTF. The CDR3 DNA reads TGTGCCATCAGTGAAGAGAGCTCTGGGGCCAACGTCCTGACTTTC.

This rearrangement joins TRBV5-1 to TRBJ1-2, with 7 bases matching TRBD1. Germline V gene data show CDR1 as SGHRS and CDR2 as YFSETQ. There are 12 residues in the CDR3. The trim removed 0 bases at V and 7 bases at J, leaving 0 bases unmatched. The CDR3, as DNA: TGCGCCAGCAGCTTGGGGGACAGTGGCTACACCTTC. Protein product: CASSLGDSGYTF.

V usage is TRBV13 and J usage is TRBJ2-5, with TRBD2 matching 10 bases. Germline V gives CDR1 PRHDT, CDR2 FYEKMQ (reference sequence). The junction had 8 bases not matched to a gene; V was cut back by 5 bases and J by 5 bases. This CDR3 has 15 residues. The CDR3, as DNA: TGTGCCAGCAGCCCAGCGGGGGGGCGCGGGGAGACCCAGTACTTC. This translates into CASSPAGGRGETQYF.